The next 15 T cell receptor beta chains were all read from a single sample in a study of control samples from healthy donors and cancer patients. Profiled with immunoSEQ multiplex PCR; TCRdb holds only in-frame clones, not every one. The data show 90,000 to 130,000 clones, approximately 80% seen once. The sequenced sample consisted of blood. Every receptor here comes from a young man in good health.

This clone was observed a single time. The rearrangement uses TRBV14 and TRBJ2-7; D may match TRBD1 or TRBD2 (5 bases each). Germline-derived CDR1 and CDR2 are SGHDN and FVKESK. V was cut by 4 bases and J by 3 bases, with 13 bases left in between. CDR3 length equals 14 residues. Here the CDR3 DNA reads TGTGCCAGCAGCCTGCTCCGGGACCGCTACGAGCAGTACTTC. Its translation is CASSLLRDRYEQYF.

The V call is TRBV20-1, the J call TRBJ2-5; 13 bases are shared with TRBD2. The V segment lost 3 bases and the J segment 4 bases; nucleotides outside the gene matches: 11. CDR3 length: 17 residues. The germline V gene has CDR1 DFQATT and CDR2 SNEGSKA (reference sequence). The CDR3 reads CSASGDRLAGGGETQYF. For the CDR3, the DNA is TGCAGTGCTAGTGGGGACCGACTAGCGGGGGGAGGAGAGACCCAGTACTTC.

The chain couples TRBV7-2 to TRBJ1-6; D is ambiguous. The CDR3 is 14 amino acids. Germline CDR1 is SGHTA and CDR2 is FQGNSA. The V end was cut by 6 bases, the J end by 5 bases, with 11 bases between. The CDR3 region has the DNA TGTGCCAGCAGGTTACAGAGCAATAATTCACCCCTCCACTTT. Translated: CASRLQSNNSPLHF.

The chain uses TRBV13 and TRBJ2-2; possibly TRBD1 or TRBD2 for D (7 bases each). CDR1 is PRHDT and CDR2 is FYEKMQ in the germline V gene (reference sequence). The ends were cut back, 5 bases at V and 5 bases at J, with 21 bases in the middle. The CDR3 spans 17 residues. CDR3 protein: CASSGRDRAGVTGELFF. CDR3 DNA sequence: TGTGCCAGCAGCGGCCGAGACAGGGCGGGGGTTACCGGGGAGCTGTTTTTT. The variable domain in full, completed from reference TRBV13 and TRBJ2-2, reads AAGVIQSPRHLIKEKRETATLKCYPIPRHDTVYWYQQGPGQDPQFLISFYEKMQSDKGSIPDRFSAQQFSDYHSELNMSSLELGDSALYFCASSGRDRAGVTGELFFGEGSRLTVL.

V usage is TRBV6-5 and J usage is TRBJ1-1; 7 nucleotides match TRBD1. This CDR3 region has 14 residues. CDR1 and CDR2 from the germline V gene are MNHEY and SVGAGI. J was trimmed by 5 bases and V by 6 bases; bases with no gene match: 9. The CDR3 protein is CASRETGRVTEAFF. The DNA of the CDR3 is TGTGCCAGCAGGGAGACAGGGCGAGTGACTGAAGCTTTCTTT.

The rearrangement uses TRBV11-2 and TRBJ2-5; D call uncertain. CDR1 and CDR2 (germline): SGHAT, FQNNGV. This CDR3 is built from 15 residues. V lost 0 bases to trimming and J lost 2 bases, with 10 bases between them. Written as DNA, the CDR3 is TGTGCCAGCAGCTTAGATGGATCTGAACAAGAGACCCAGTACTTC. Translating gives CASSLDGSEQETQYF.

Only one count was recorded for this clone. Different DNA sequences within this sample yield the same CDR3. This chain's CDR3 is CASSEAGTRRGQPQHF. CDR3 DNA: TGTGCCAGCAGTGAAGCGGGGACACGACGCGGACAGCCCCAGCATTTT. V usage is TRBV6-1 and J usage is TRBJ1-5; D is possibly TRBD1 (6 bases). Germline CDR1 is MNHNS and CDR2 is SASEGT. This CDR3 region has 16 residues. Trimming took 0 bases from V and 7 from J, leaving 16 bases between them.

The chain employs TRBV7-2 and TRBJ2-3; 7 bases line up with TRBD2. This CDR3 spans 15 amino acids. After removal of 6 bases from V and 0 bases from J, the junction contained 6 bases not matched to a gene. The germline V gene encodes CDR1 SGHTA and CDR2 FQGNSA. CDR3 region: CASSLSGVSTDTQYF. The DNA of the CDR3 is TGTGCCAGCAGTTTAAGCGGGGTTAGCACAGATACGCAGTATTTT.

CDR3 region: CASSLPGTGDQETQYF. The DNA for the CDR3 is TGTGCCAGCAGCCTCCCCGGGACAGGGGACCAAGAGACCCAGTACTTC. This chain links TRBV6-2 or TRBV6-3 with TRBJ2-5, with 10 nucleotides matching TRBD1. Germline V lookup: CDR1 MNHEY, CDR2 SVGEGT. The trim removed 6 bases at V and 0 bases at J, leaving 7 bases unmatched. CDR3 length equals 16 residues.

The chain couples TRBV18 to TRBJ2-6, with D possibly being TRBD1 (5 bases). The CDR3 has 15 amino acids. In germline, CDR1 is KGHSH, CDR2 LQKENI. With 6 bases removed from V and 0 bases from J, the gap between germline ends came to 9 bases. CDR3 nucleotide sequence: TGTGCCAGCTCCCCAGGGATCTCTGGGGCCAACGTCCTGACTTTC. This codes for CASSPGISGANVLTF.

V gene TRBV15 combines with J gene TRBJ1-2; D gene ambiguous. V gave up 0 bases and J gave up 4 bases, with 9 bases separating them. Looked up from germline, CDR1 is LNHNV and CDR2 is YYDKDF (reference sequence). The CDR3 totals 14 residues. The CDR3 nucleotides read TGTGCCACCAGCAGAGATTTCTCATCCTATGGCTACACCTTC. Amino acid sequence: CATSRDFSSYGYTF.

V is TRBV6-1 and J is TRBJ1-4; a possible D gene is TRBD1 (5 bases). From germline, CDR1 is MNHNS and CDR2 SASEGT. Trimming cost V 3 bases and J 4 bases, with 18 bases left between them. The length of the CDR3 is 17 residues. For the CDR3, the DNA is TGTGCCAGCAGTGAGTCGTTACTGGGGCATGGTAATGAAAAACTGTTTTTT. It translates to CASSESLLGHGNEKLFF.

The CDR3 DNA sequence: TGTGCCATCAGTGAGTTAGCGGGGGCCTCCTACGAGCAGTACTTC. Translation: CAISELAGASYEQYF. J is TRBJ2-7 and V is TRBV10-3; 9 positions match TRBD2. CDR3 length: 15 residues. V lost 1 base to trimming and J lost 0 bases; unmatched junction nucleotides: 1. Germline V gene sequence: CDR1 ENHRY, CDR2 SYGVKD.

This chain links TRBV7-9 with TRBJ1-4, with 8 bases that match TRBD1. Looked up from germline, CDR1 is SEHNR and CDR2 is FQNEAQ (reference sequence). The CDR3 extends over 16 amino acids. With 4 bases clipped from V and 0 bases from J, the junction kept 4 bases outside the gene matches. The CDR3 DNA is TGTGCCAGCAGCTGGACAGGGTATGCAACTAATGAAAAACTGTTTTTT. Protein: CASSWTGYATNEKLFF.

The chain has TRBV28 and TRBJ1-6; 7 bases map to TRBD1. Germline values: CDR1 MDHEN, CDR2 SYDVKM. Germline trimming cut 5 bases from V and 9 bases from J; bases unmatched to any gene: 7. CDR3 length: 14 residues. The CDR3 sequence: CASSRAGGGSPLHF. DNA of the CDR3: TGTGCCAGCAGTCGTGCAGGGGGAGGTTCACCCCTCCACTTT.